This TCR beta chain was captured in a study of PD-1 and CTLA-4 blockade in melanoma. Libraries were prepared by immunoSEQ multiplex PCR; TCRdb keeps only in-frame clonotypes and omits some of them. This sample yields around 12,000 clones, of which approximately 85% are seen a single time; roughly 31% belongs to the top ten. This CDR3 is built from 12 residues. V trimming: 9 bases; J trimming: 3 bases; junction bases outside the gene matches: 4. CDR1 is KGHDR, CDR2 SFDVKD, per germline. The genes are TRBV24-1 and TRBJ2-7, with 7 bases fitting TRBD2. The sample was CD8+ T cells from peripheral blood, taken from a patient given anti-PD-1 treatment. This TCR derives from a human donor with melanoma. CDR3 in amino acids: CATGGEDYEQYF. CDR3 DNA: TGTGCCACCGGGGGGGAGGACTACGAGCAGTACTTC.